This T cell receptor beta chain was recovered during a study of shared clonotypes between healthy human individuals. About the research overall: In total, the donors were two women and three men aged 18 to 49. Findings and limits, study-wide: The study found roughly 5% of naive CD4 clonotypes shared across several donors. Generation probability values for non-shared clonotypes were lower than those for clonotypes shared by all four donors.

About this clone: Its matching antigen is unknown.

The table came from immunoSEQ multiplex PCR; TCRdb's copy has only in-frame clones and leaves some out. This sample has under 1,100,000 clones, with approximately 80% found just once. Trimming took 0 bases from V and 0 from J, leaving 12 bases between them. The CDR3 has 17 amino acids. Germline V gene lookup returns CDR1 MDHEN and CDR2 SYDVKM. This clonotype was sampled from a man between 18 and 35 years old in good health. Some clones in this sample may be carry-over from other donors' samples. The chain carries TRBV28 and TRBJ1-5, with no clear D. The specimen sequenced was memory CD4+ T cells from PBMCs. The subset was: CD45RA-negative fraction. The CDR3 DNA follows: TGTGCCAGCAGTTTATGGGGATCTGGCGGTAGCAATCAGCCCCAGCATTTT. As protein: CASSLWGSGGSNQPQHF.